This record looks at one T cell receptor (beta chain) sequence and its context. Its target is unknown. These data originate in a study of T cell responses to AZD1222 COVID-19 vaccine. Study-level findings and limits: Unmutated variant regions reportedly attract nearly half of all spike-specific TCRs. White British donors predominated, females outnumbered males, and clonal diversity was possibly underestimated. CD4 TCRs associated with vaccination spanned spike, dominating at 160-218 and 743-854. Baseline seropositivity occurred in only 5 to 7 AZD1222 recipients.

The repertoire was sequenced with immunoSEQ multiplex PCR; TCRdb's copy has only in-frame clones and lacks some. The repertoire holds about 120,000 clones, with 80% to 90% as singletons. This CDR3 region has 14 residues. Germline CDR1 reads SGHTA; CDR2 reads FQGNSA. V shed 5 bases and J shed 4 bases, with 12 bases lying between them. The sample consisted of peripheral blood, taken on day 0 of AZD1222 vaccination. This chain uses TRBV7-2 with TRBJ1-3; no clear D gene. This sequence was found in an adult in good health. CDR3 sequence: CASSPRGGGNTIYF. In nucleotides, the CDR3 is TGTGCCAGCAGCCCGCGGGGTGGGGGAAACACCATATATTTT.